This TCR beta chain emerged from a study of blood T cell repertoires in COVID-19. Assay used: immunoSEQ multiplex PCR; TCRdb lists only in-frame clones, some missing. Of 150,000 to 200,000 clones listed, approximately 92% are singletons. Deletions cut 3 bases from V and 2 bases from J, with 12 bases between. Per the germline V gene, CDR1 is MNHNS and CDR2 is SASEGT. This CDR3 has 15 amino acids. The rearrangement uses TRBV6-1 and TRBJ2-3, with D perhaps matching TRBD1 (5 bases). The sequence derives from a woman aged 45-60 years with acute or convalescent COVID-19. Sequencing used peripheral blood. The CDR3 sequence is CASSEGRVPTDTQYF. The CDR3 region has the DNA TGTGCCAGCAGTGAGGGCAGGGTCCCCACAGATACGCAGTATTTT.